These T cell receptor beta chains were read from a single sample in a study of T cells in Graves' hyperthyroidism and ophthalmopathy. TCRdb re-called the multiplex PCR reads with MiXCR, one entry per CDR3 protein. The sample contains 750,000 to 900,000 distinct CDR3 sequences, roughly 40% of which appear only once. What was sequenced was blood. These receptors were collected from a man younger than 30 with Graves' hyperthyroidism. The CDR3 runs from the conserved cysteine through the conserved F or W. A D gene is named only where the DNA matches it firmly. Clone size is not always given. Where it is, it says once, few, many or a class for expanded clones.

D: .
V: TRBV28
J: TRBJ2-3
size: .
CDR3: CASSFGVVRADTQYF
DNA: TGTGCCAGCAGTTTCGGGGTTGTGCGGGCAGATACGCAGTATTTT

D: TRBD1
V: TRBV20-1
J: TRBJ1-1
size: few
CDR3: CSARDLVGTGDTMNTEAFF
DNA: TGCAGTGCTAGAGATCTGGTTGGGACAGGGGATACGATGAACACTGAAGCTTTCTTT

D: TRBD1
V: TRBV2
J: TRBJ1-3
size: .
CDR3: CASSLVVDRDSDTIYF
DNA: TGTGCCAGCAGCTTAGTTGTCGACAGGGATTCTGACACCATATATTTT

D: .
V: TRBV7-3
J: TRBJ1-1
size: many
CDR3: CASSSGLRNTEAFF
DNA: TGTGCCAGTTCTTCCGGGCTTCGAAACACTGAAGCTTTCTTT

D: .
V: TRBV5-1
J: TRBJ1-5
size: .
CDR3: CASSLAGGPSNQPQHF
DNA: TGCGCCAGCAGCTTGGCCGGGGGACCGAGCAATCAGCCCCAGCATTTT

D: .
V: TRBV25-1
J: TRBJ1-5
size: once
CDR3: CARGNGNQPQHF
DNA: TGTGCCAGAGGGAACGGCAATCAGCCCCAGCATTTT

D: TRBD2
V: TRBV7-2
J: TRBJ2-5
size: .
CDR3: CASSSLAGVQETQYF
DNA: TGTGCCAGCAGCTCCCTAGCGGGGGTACAAGAGACCCAGTACTTC

D: .
V: TRBV9
J: TRBJ1-4
size: many
CDR3: CASSVDGMDEKLFF
DNA: TGTGCCAGCAGCGTAGACGGGATGGATGAAAAACTGTTTTTT

D: .
V: TRBV10-3
J: TRBJ1-5
size: many
CDR3: CAIMRRLGQPQHF
DNA: TGTGCCATCATGAGGCGATTAGGTCAGCCCCAGCATTTT

D: .
V: TRBV5-1
J: TRBJ1-1
size: few
CDR3: CASSLGAGAGMNTEAFF
DNA: TGCGCCAGCAGCTTGGGGGCAGGGGCAGGGATGAACACTGAAGCTTTCTTT

D: TRBD1
V: TRBV20-1
J: TRBJ1-5
size: .
CDR3: CSAWGQGGRGNQPQHF
DNA: TGCAGTGCCTGGGGACAGGGAGGACGTGGCAATCAGCCCCAGCATTTT

D: TRBD1
V: TRBV19
J: TRBJ1-1
size: many
CDR3: CATVDRVETEAFF
DNA: TGTGCCACCGTGGACAGGGTCGAGACTGAAGCTTTCTTT

D: .
V: TRBV7-3
J: TRBJ2-2
size: .
CDR3: CASSLQPGSVGELFF
DNA: TGTGCCAGCAGCCTCCAGCCGGGGTCGGTCGGGGAGCTGTTTTTT

D: .
V: TRBV7-9
J: TRBJ2-5
size: many
CDR3: CASSSTRQGGETQYF
DNA: TGTGCCAGCAGCTCTACCCGACAGGGAGGGGAGACCCAGTACTTC

D: TRBD1
V: TRBV29-1
J: TRBJ1-1
size: .
CDR3: CSVGTGGEAFF
DNA: TGCAGCGTCGGGACAGGGGGCGAAGCTTTCTTT

D: .
V: TRBV9
J: TRBJ1-2
size: .
CDR3: CASASLSYGYTF
DNA: TGTGCCAGCGCCTCCCTCTCCTATGGCTACACCTTC

D: .
V: TRBV20-1
J: TRBJ2-7
size: .
CDR3: CSAKGGVGEQYF
DNA: TGCAGTGCAAAGGGGGGGGTGGGGGAGCAGTACTTC

D: .
V: TRBV29-1
J: TRBJ2-5
size: .
CDR3: CSVPAGPSETQYF
DNA: TGCAGCGTGCCAGCGGGCCCCTCAGAGACCCAGTACTTC

D: TRBD1
V: TRBV7-9
J: TRBJ2-2
size: few
CDR3: CASSLGQGANTGELFF
DNA: TGTGCCAGCAGCCTTGGACAGGGGGCGAACACCGGGGAGCTGTTTTTT

D: .
V: TRBV7-3
J: TRBJ1-6
size: .
CDR3: CAGSSGDYQASPLHF
DNA: TGTGCCGGCAGCTCAGGGGATTATCAAGCCTCACCCCTCCACTTT

D: TRBD2
V: TRBV12-3/TRBV12-4
J: TRBJ2-7
size: .
CDR3: CASSLDRTSGGEQYF
DNA: TGTGCCAGCAGTTTAGATCGGACTAGCGGGGGGGAGCAGTACTTC

D: .
V: TRBV11-3
J: TRBJ1-5
size: .
CDR3: CASVRGDYQPQHF
DNA: TGTGCCAGCGTAAGGGGCGATTATCAGCCCCAGCATTTT

D: .
V: TRBV29-1
J: TRBJ1-1
size: many
CDR3: CSVGYRNGAFF
DNA: TGCAGCGTGGGATACAGGAACGGAGCTTTCTTT

D: TRBD2
V: TRBV9
J: TRBJ2-5
size: .
CDR3: CASSVGDAAGGPQETQYF
DNA: TGTGCCAGCAGCGTAGGAGATGCAGCGGGGGGCCCCCAAGAGACCCAGTACTTC

D: .
V: TRBV7-9
J: TRBJ1-1
size: few
CDR3: CASSFQPDRGAFF
DNA: TGTGCCAGCAGCTTCCAGCCGGACAGAGGAGCTTTCTTT

D: TRBD1
V: TRBV2
J: TRBJ1-5
size: .
CDR3: CASSAWTGVDQPQHF
DNA: TGTGCCAGCAGTGCCTGGACAGGGGTAGATCAGCCCCAGCATTTT

D: .
V: TRBV11-2
J: TRBJ2-7
size: .
CDR3: CASSLDSSVYEQYF
DNA: TGTGCCAGCAGCTTAGATAGTTCCGTCTACGAGCAGTACTTC

D: .
V: TRBV7-9
J: TRBJ2-7
size: many
CDR3: CASSATRDSLYEQYF
DNA: TGTGCCAGCAGCGCGACACGTGACTCCTTATACGAGCAGTACTTC

D: .
V: TRBV7-9
J: TRBJ2-7
size: once
CDR3: CASGVGLSSYEQYF
DNA: TGTGCCAGCGGCGTCGGGCTTAGCTCCTACGAGCAGTACTTC

D: .
V: TRBV2
J: TRBJ2-6
size: .
CDR3: CASSHLLPSGANVLTF
DNA: TGTGCCAGCAGTCACCTACTCCCCTCTGGGGCCAACGTCCTGACTTTC

D: .
V: TRBV25-1
J: TRBJ2-7
size: .
CDR3: CASSDSALALHEQYF
DNA: TGTGCCAGCAGTGACTCGGCACTAGCTCTCCACGAGCAGTACTTC

D: TRBD1
V: TRBV9
J: TRBJ2-2
size: .
CDR3: CASSFRQGDTGELFF
DNA: TGTGCCAGCAGCTTTCGACAGGGAGACACCGGGGAGCTGTTTTTT

D: .
V: TRBV13
J: TRBJ2-7
size: few
CDR3: CASSFAATYEQYF
DNA: TGTGCCAGCAGCTTCGCCGCCACCTACGAGCAGTACTTC

D: .
V: TRBV19
J: TRBJ1-2
size: many
CDR3: CASSMGSAWWGYTF
DNA: TGTGCCAGTAGTATGGGAAGTGCTTGGTGGGGCTACACCTTC

D: TRBD1
V: TRBV28
J: TRBJ1-5
size: .
CDR3: CASSEEERGGDQPQHF
DNA: TGTGCCAGCAGTGAGGAGGAGAGAGGGGGCGATCAGCCCCAGCATTTT

D: .
V: TRBV9
J: TRBJ1-6
size: many
CDR3: CASARQGNSPLHF
DNA: TGTGCCAGCGCGCGCCAGGGCAATTCACCCCTCCACTTT

D: .
V: TRBV12-3/TRBV12-4
J: TRBJ1-6
size: .
CDR3: CASSTLPGSPLHF
DNA: TGTGCCAGCAGTACCTTACCCGGTTCACCCCTCCACTTT

D: TRBD1
V: TRBV4-2
J: TRBJ1-4
size: few
CDR3: CASSQAAGGDKLFF
DNA: TGTGCCAGCAGCCAAGCGGCAGGGGGTGATAAACTGTTTTTT

D: .
V: TRBV2
J: TRBJ2-7
size: .
CDR3: CASSGSETSWGSYEQYF
DNA: TGTGCCAGCAGTGGCTCGGAAACCTCTTGGGGGTCCTACGAGCAGTACTTC

D: .
V: TRBV10-3
J: TRBJ2-7
size: many
CDR3: CAISESVGREQYF
DNA: TGTGCCATCAGTGAGTCTGTAGGGCGTGAGCAGTACTTC

D: .
V: TRBV7-9
J: TRBJ2-7
size: few
CDR3: CASSPPSIYEQYF
DNA: TGTGCCAGCAGCCCCCCGTCCATCTACGAGCAGTACTTC

D: .
V: TRBV14
J: TRBJ1-1
size: .
CDR3: CASSQFKAANTEAFF
DNA: TGTGCCAGCAGCCAATTCAAAGCAGCCAACACTGAAGCTTTCTTT